This T cell receptor beta chain is drawn from a study of beta chain features in type 1 diabetes. Study-wide points: Short templates might get an advantage during PCR, and this would be equal in patients and controls. Moderate but significant shortening of TCRB CDR3s was recorded in all four CD4+ subsets from Type 1 diabetes patients. Cells with high TCR expression could be over-represented by cDNA sequencing.

Using CD45RO/CCR7/CD25/CD127/CD95/CD27, CD4+ naive, central memory, regulatory and stem cell-like memory cells were sorted. Sorted populations all had greater than 95% purity. cDNA synthesis used the whole RNA isolate, giving expressed TCRB sequences. TCRdb keeps only in-frame clones here, not all; method: immunoSEQ multiplex PCR. The table has tens of thousands of clones, 50% to 75% seen once; the top ten hold approximately 0.29%. The germline V gene has CDR1 LNHDA and CDR2 SQIVND (reference sequence). The trim removed 1 base at V and 3 bases at J, leaving 2 bases unmatched. This CDR3 has 16 residues. This clone was picked up one time. What it binds is not known.

This TCR was sampled from a woman in her 30s with type 1 diabetes. The sample taken for sequencing was stem cell memory CD4+ T cells from blood. The V and J genes are TRBV19 and TRBJ2-1; the match to TRBD2 covers 11 bases. CDR3 coding DNA: TGTGCCAGTAGTATAGGACTAGCGGGGCACTACAATGAGCAGTTCTTC. It encodes CASSIGLAGHYNEQFF.